This T cell receptor beta chain appears in the sequencing data of a study of blood T cell repertoires in COVID-19. In the study overall: The origin of the acute and convalescent COVID-19 samples was the United States, Italy and Spain. Sample material is recorded as cDNA or gDNA derived from T cells, B-cell-depleted T cells, or PBMCs.

As processed by the authors: Reference gene primer amplification gave nucleated cell count estimates. Libraries were prepared by immunoSEQ multiplex PCR; TCRdb keeps only in-frame clonotypes and omits some of them. The V and J calls and the clone size are those of that table, but D and trimming were determined from the DNA. The table records 200,000 to 300,000 clones, approximately 80% of them present only once. The clonotype comes from a man in his forties who had recovered from COVID-19. Material for sequencing was peripheral blood.

CDR3 nucleotides: TGTGCCAGCAGTTACCGGGGTAATGAGCAGTTCTTC. This sequence encodes CASSYRGNEQFF. The chain uses TRBV6-5 and TRBJ2-1, with TRBD2 as a possible D gene (5 bases). The CDR3 runs to 12 residues. The V gene's germline CDR1 is MNHEY and CDR2 SVGAGI. The V and J ends lost 2 bases and 7 bases respectively, with 6 bases between them.